Below, 25 T cell receptor beta chains from the same sample are listed, as sequenced in a study of cytomegalovirus exposure and HLA in healthy donors. It was with 60 Vbeta and 13 Jbeta primers that the PCR ran. The repertoire was sequenced with immunoSEQ multiplex PCR; TCRdb's copy has only in-frame clones and lacks some. The sample includes roughly 52,000 clones, 55% to 65% of them seen just once. The sample consisted of PBMCs. The receptors were gathered from a human donor in good health.

This rearrangement joins TRBV10-3 to TRBJ2-3, with 7 bases that match TRBD2. V lost 4 bases to trimming and J lost 3 bases; unmatched junction nucleotides: 13. This CDR3 spans 17 amino acids. Germline V gene data show CDR1 as ENHRY and CDR2 as SYGVKD. This CDR3 is CAISGQLGGMGTDTQYF. The DNA of the CDR3 is TGTGCCATCAGTGGCCAGTTGGGGGGGATGGGGACAGATACGCAGTATTTT.

There are a few counts of this clone. This chain joins TRBV13 and TRBJ1-3; D might be TRBD1 (5 bases). The CDR3 spans 13 residues. Looked up from germline, CDR1 is PRHDT and CDR2 is FYEKMQ (reference sequence). Deletions cut 5 bases from V and 6 bases from J, with 11 bases between. This CDR3 reads CASSPPGENTIYF. DNA for the CDR3: TGTGCCAGCAGCCCCCCGGGGGAAAACACCATATATTTT.

This clone came up once. The J gene is TRBJ2-1, the V gene TRBV30; D is undetermined. V shed 2 bases and J shed 11 bases, with 16 bases lying between them. The length of the CDR3 is 13 residues. The V gene's germline CDR1 is GTSNPN and CDR2 SVGIG (reference sequence). CDR3 protein: CAWSLQGGPKQFF. The CDR3 bases are TGTGCCTGGAGTCTTCAAGGTGGGCCAAAGCAGTTCTTC.

The CDR3 loop is CASGTASYEQYF. The CDR3 region has the DNA TGTGCCTCCGGGACAGCATCCTACGAGCAGTACTTC. This chain connects TRBV19 to TRBJ2-7, with 7 bases lining up with TRBD1. Trimming cost V 11 bases and J 1 base; bases outside gene matches: 5. CDR3 length equals 12 residues. The germline V gene encodes CDR1 LNHDA and CDR2 SQIVND (reference sequence).

This clone was seen only a few times. The chain joins TRBV6-5 to TRBJ1-3; D might be TRBD1 (6 bases). Per germline, CDR1 MNHEY and CDR2 SVGAGI. The V end was cut by 7 bases, the J end by 4 bases, with 17 bases between. This CDR3 contains 15 residues. The CDR3 sequence: CASISGGAQGNTIYF. The CDR3 DNA reads as TGTGCCAGCATCTCTGGGGGCGCTCAGGGAAACACCATATATTTT.

This rearrangement joins TRBV30 to TRBJ2-3, with TRBD2 identical over 9 bases. Germline CDR1 reads GTSNPN; CDR2 reads SVGIG (reference sequence). The CDR3 extends over 14 amino acids. V gave up 5 bases and J gave up 2 bases; unmatched junction bases: 5. The CDR3 here is CAWGTSSNTDTQYF. The CDR3 DNA reads TGTGCCTGGGGGACTAGCAGCAACACAGATACGCAGTATTTT.

As regards this clone: The same CDR3 is also encoded by other DNA sequences in this sample. The chain couples TRBV5-1 to TRBJ2-5; the D gene is possibly TRBD2 (7 bases). Between the trimmed V and J ends, which lost 2 bases and 1 base, there was a span of 12 bases. The CDR3 has 15 amino acids. Germline V gene sequence: CDR1 SGHRS, CDR2 YFSETQ. CDR3 amino acids: CASSFGGGGQETQYF. Written as DNA, the CDR3 is TGCGCCAGCAGCTTTGGAGGGGGGGGCCAAGAGACCCAGTACTTC.

The rearrangement links TRBV11-2 to TRBJ2-1, with TRBD2 matching over 8 bases. Germline CDR1 reads SGHAT; CDR2 reads FQNNGV. The CDR3 has 16 amino acids. With V trimmed by 5 bases and J by 3 bases, 9 bases remained unmatched. CDR3 in DNA: TGTGCCAGCAGCCCTCCGCAGCGGGGGATCTACAATGAGCAGTTCTTC. It specifies CASSPPQRGIYNEQFF.

This chain links TRBV19 with TRBJ1-4; 7 bases map to TRBD1. Germline CDR1 and CDR2: LNHDA and SQIVND (reference sequence). V shed 4 bases and J 8 bases; nucleotides not matched to a gene: 10. The CDR3 totals 15 residues. The CDR3 DNA sequence: TGTGCCAGTAGTACCAAGACAGGGCCTGCCGAAAAACTGTTTTTT. Its protein product is CASSTKTGPAEKLFF.

This chain uses TRBV30 with TRBJ2-1, with a tentative D call TRBD2 (7 bases). Germline loops: CDR1 GTSNPN, CDR2 SVGIG (reference sequence). The CDR3 contains 16 residues. The V end lost 1 base, the J end lost 0 bases, and 13 bases lay between the germline ends. The CDR3 DNA follows: TGTGCCTGGAGTGGGGGGGGCCGGAGCTCCTACAATGAGCAGTTCTTC. Its translation: CAWSGGGRSSYNEQFF.

This rearrangement joins TRBV29-1 to TRBJ2-4; D call uncertain. The V and J ends lost 4 bases and 4 bases respectively, with 14 bases between them. Germline CDR1 reads SQVTM; CDR2 reads ANQGSEA. The CDR3 has 14 amino acids. CDR3 nucleotide sequence: TGCAGCGTTGTCTTGGCGAGAGGAAAAAACATTCAGTACTTC. As protein: CSVVLARGKNIQYF.

Comment on this clone: Other DNA sequences from this sample encode an identical CDR3 as well. The V and J genes are TRBV6-1 and TRBJ1-6; no reliable D call. Trimming took off 4 bases at V and 4 bases at J, with 8 bases between the two ends. Germline CDR1 and CDR2: MNHNS and SASEGT. This CDR3 is 14 amino acids long. The DNA of the CDR3 is TGTGCCAGCAGTGCTGGGCCTTATAATTCACCCCTCCACTTT. Encoded protein: CASSAGPYNSPLHF.

The chain carries TRBV7-3 and TRBJ2-2; no clear D gene. The CDR3 runs 13 residues. Trimming took off 4 bases at V and 7 bases at J, with 10 bases between the two ends. Germline CDR1 and CDR2: SGHTA and FQGTGA. The CDR3 is CASSSYEFGELFF. The CDR3 nucleotides are TGTGCCAGCAGCTCGTATGAGTTCGGGGAGCTGTTTTTT. Together with reference TRBV7-3 and TRBJ2-2, the CDR3 gives the full variable domain: GAGVSQTPSNKVTEKGKYVELRCDPISGHTALYWYRQSLGQGPEFLIYFQGTGAADDSGLPNDRFFAVRPEGSVSTLKIQRTERGDSAVYLCASSSYEFGELFFGEGSRLTVL.

This chain links TRBV5-6 with TRBJ1-3; D is uncertain. Deletions cut 4 bases from V and 7 bases from J, with 9 bases between. CDR1 and CDR2 (germline): SGHDT, YYEEEE. This CDR3 comprises 12 residues. The CDR3 loop reads CASSGDGNTIYF. DNA of the CDR3: TGTGCCAGCAGCGGCGACGGGAACACCATATATTTT.

This rearrangement joins TRBV6-4 to TRBJ2-1; no clear D. CDR1 MRHNA and CDR2 SNTAGT come from the germline V gene. Trimming left V 5 bases short and J 5 bases short, with 7 bases between. The CDR3 loop spans 12 amino acids. The CDR3 bases are TGTGCCAGCAGTTCCTCTAACAATGAGCAGTTCTTC. This encodes CASSSSNNEQFF.

The chain recombines TRBV10-3 with TRBJ2-1; 7 bases line up with TRBD2. CDR1 is ENHRY and CDR2 is SYGVKD in the germline V gene. The CDR3 runs to 17 residues. V was pared by 0 bases and J by 4 bases, with 9 bases of the junction left unmatched. CDR3 DNA sequence: TGTGCCATCAGTGAGTCCGTCGGGGGGACCCTTTACAATGAGCAGTTCTTC. Protein product: CAISESVGGTLYNEQFF.

The chain couples TRBV19 to TRBJ2-7; 14 nucleotides line up with TRBD2. The J segment lost 7 bases and the V segment lost 6 bases, leaving 2 bases of the junction unmatched. This CDR3 is built from 13 residues. CDR1 LNHDA and CDR2 SQIVND come from the germline V gene (reference sequence). The CDR3 loop is CASSGLAGGEQYF. In DNA form, the CDR3 reads TGTGCCAGTAGCGGACTAGCGGGGGGTGAGCAGTACTTC.

The chain carries TRBV4-1 and TRBJ1-2; no clear D gene. The CDR3 is made up of 15 amino acids. Germline V gene sequence: CDR1 MGHRA, CDR2 YSYEKL. The germline V and J ends were trimmed by 0 bases and 0 bases, with 8 bases remaining between them. The CDR3 coding sequence is TGCGCCAGCAGCCAAGAGAAAAGAGCTAACTATGGCTACACCTTC. Amino acids: CASSQEKRANYGYTF.

This chain connects TRBV7-3 to TRBJ2-3; D gene uncertain. V was cut by 4 bases and J by 2 bases, with 7 bases left in between. Germline CDR1 is SGHTA and CDR2 is FQGTGA. The CDR3 extends over 13 amino acids. CDR3 region: CASSSSYTDTQYF. CDR3 DNA sequence: TGTGCCAGCAGCTCCAGTTACACAGATACGCAGTATTTT.

The chain carries TRBV11-3 and TRBJ1-1, with D maybe TRBD1 (6 bases). Trimming removed 1 base from V and 4 bases from J, with 7 bases in between. This CDR3 is built from 13 residues. Germline V gene lookup returns CDR1 SGHNT and CDR2 YENEEA. As DNA, the CDR3 is TGTGCCAGCAGCTTAGGACAGGCCACTGAAGCTTTCTTT. Translated: CASSLGQATEAFF.

The V and J genes are TRBV5-5 and TRBJ2-7; D is possibly TRBD2 (6 bases). Germline loops: CDR1 SGHKS, CDR2 YYEKEE (reference sequence). The CDR3 covers 14 residues. Trimming pared 0 bases from V and 5 bases from J, leaving 12 bases between. The CDR3 bases are TGTGCCAGCAGCTTGGCCGGAGGGTCCAACGAGCAGTACTTC. Its translation: CASSLAGGSNEQYF.

The chain has TRBV7-3 and TRBJ2-2, with a tentative D call TRBD2 (7 bases). V was trimmed by 5 bases and J by 6 bases, leaving 10 bases between them. The CDR3 covers 13 residues. Germline CDR1 is SGHTA and CDR2 is FQGTGA. Written as DNA, the CDR3 is TGTGCCAGCAGCCCCGGGGGGCCCGGGGAGCTGTTTTTT. This sequence encodes CASSPGGPGELFF. Looking up the rest from reference TRBV7-3 and TRBJ2-2 gives the full variable domain: GAGVSQTPSNKVTEKGKYVELRCDPISGHTALYWYRQSLGQGPEFLIYFQGTGAADDSGLPNDRFFAVRPEGSVSTLKIQRTERGDSAVYLCASSPGGPGELFFGEGSRLTVL.

V gene TRBV19 combines with J gene TRBJ1-4; possible D gene TRBD1, 6 bases. The CDR3 length is 18 residues. Germline assignment: CDR1 LNHDA and CDR2 SQIVND (reference sequence). Trimming left V 7 bases short and J 0 bases short, with 21 bases between. CDR3 residues: CASTSVGHSIATNEKLFF. The CDR3 DNA reads TGTGCCAGTACCTCGGTGGGACACTCCATCGCAACTAATGAAAAACTGTTTTTT.

The sample holds one count of this clone. This sequence joins TRBV5-1 and TRBJ2-1, with D possibly matching TRBD1 (5 bases). Trimming cost V 2 bases and J 8 bases, with 17 bases left between them. This CDR3 spans 15 amino acids. The germline gives CDR1 SGHRS, CDR2 YFSETQ. The CDR3 sequence is CASSFGQGDVDEQFF. The CDR3 DNA sequence: TGCGCCAGCAGCTTTGGCCAGGGTGATGTGGATGAGCAGTTCTTC. Together with reference TRBV5-1 and TRBJ2-1, the CDR3 gives the full variable domain: KAGVTQTPRYLIKTRGQQVTLSCSPISGHRSVSWYQQTPGQGLQFLFEYFSETQRNKGNFPGRFSGRQFSNSRSEMNVSTLELGDSALYLCASSFGQGDVDEQFFGPGTRLTVL.

In its sample, this clone was seen a few times. The chain is built from TRBV4-3 and TRBJ2-2; 12 nucleotides match TRBD1. The CDR3 loop spans 17 amino acids. The ends lost 3 bases at V and 7 bases at J; junction bases unmatched: 9. Per the germline V gene, CDR1 is LGHNA and CDR2 is YSLEER. Here the CDR3 reads CASSQGPGQGAGGELFF. CDR3 sequence (DNA): TGCGCCAGCAGCCAGGGCCCGGGACAGGGGGCCGGCGGGGAGCTGTTTTTT.